A selection of T cell receptor beta chains follows, all from one sample in a study of cytomegalovirus exposure and HLA in healthy donors. TCRdb's table, derived via immunoSEQ multiplex PCR, lists solely in-frame clones and lacks some. The repertoire consists of 65,000 to 70,000 clones, with 91% occurring once and the leading ten covering about 3%. Sequenced material: PBMCs. The receptors originated from a man younger than 35 in good health and CMV-seronegative. Both conserved end residues are part of each CDR3. The D gene is left open where the match is weak. Clone size is shown for a subset of rows, as once, few, many or a class of expanded clone.

V	size	D	J	CDR3	DNA
TRBV7-2	-	TRBD2	TRBJ2-1	CASSTRTSGRVSYNEQFF	TGTGCCAGCAGCACCCGGACTAGCGGGAGAGTCTCCTACAATGAGCAGTTCTTC
TRBV6-5	-	TRBD2	TRBJ2-1	CASSYAGEVNEQFF	TGTGCCAGCAGTTACGCGGGAGAAGTCAATGAGCAGTTCTTC
TRBV4-1	-	-	TRBJ1-5	CASSHFPLQGLDQPQHF	TGCGCCAGCAGCCATTTTCCTCTACAGGGCCTCGATCAGCCCCAGCATTTT
TRBV7-3	-	-	TRBJ2-3	CASSREKSDTQYF	TGTGCCAGCAGCCGAGAGAAGTCAGATACGCAGTATTTT
TRBV6-6	-	-	TRBJ1-2	CASSAGQTILNYGYTF	TGTGCCAGCAGCGCTGGACAGACAATTCTTAACTATGGCTACACCTTC
TRBV19	few	TRBD1	TRBJ2-3	CASKGTARSTDTQYF	TGTGCCAGTAAAGGGACAGCGAGGAGCACAGATACGCAGTATTTT
TRBV9	-	TRBD2	TRBJ2-1	CASSGGRAYNEQFF	TGTGCCAGCAGCGGCGGGAGGGCCTACAATGAGCAGTTCTTC
TRBV20-1	-	-	TRBJ2-7	CSGGGNYEQYF	TGCAGTGGTGGGGGGAACTACGAGCAGTACTTC
TRBV27	-	-	TRBJ1-5	CASSLSVPPGPQHF	TGTGCCAGCAGTTTATCGGTACCGCCGGGGCCCCAGCATTTT
TRBV9	once	TRBD2	TRBJ2-1	CASSPTSGAYNEQFF	TGTGCCAGCAGCCCTACTAGCGGGGCCTACAATGAGCAGTTCTTC
TRBV2	-	TRBD2	TRBJ2-2	CASRASGTNTGELFF	TGTGCCAGCAGGGCTAGCGGGACTAACACCGGGGAGCTGTTTTTT
TRBV9	-	TRBD1	TRBJ2-2	CASSVGLPGTGAGELFF	TGTGCCAGCAGCGTTGGACTACCCGGGACAGGGGCCGGGGAGCTGTTTTTT
TRBV10-3	-	TRBD1	TRBJ1-2	CAIGKGQGDSNGYTF	TGTGCCATCGGGAAGGGACAGGGTGATTCGAATGGCTACACCTTC
TRBV4-2	-	TRBD1	TRBJ1-5	CASSLDRGGNQPQHF	TGTGCCAGCAGCCTCGACAGGGGTGGCAATCAGCCCCAGCATTTT
TRBV5-1	-	TRBD1	TRBJ2-2	CASSRTGGNTGELFF	TGCGCCAGCAGCCGGACAGGGGGAAACACCGGGGAGCTGTTTTTT
TRBV19	-	-	TRBJ1-5	CASTLLGQGNQPQHF	TGTGCCAGCACCTTGTTGGGGCAGGGGAATCAGCCCCAGCATTTT
TRBV11-2	-	-	TRBJ1-3	CASSSTVQYTIYF	TGTGCCAGCAGCTCCACAGTCCAATACACCATATATTTT
TRBV4-3	-	TRBD1	TRBJ2-2	CASSQASGQGNGELFF	TGCGCCAGCAGCCAAGCCTCGGGACAGGGGAACGGGGAGCTGTTTTTT
TRBV7-8	-	TRBD2	TRBJ2-3	CASSPLPLAGDGDTQYF	TGTGCCAGCAGCCCACTTCCCCTAGCGGGAGATGGAGATACGCAGTATTTT
TRBV5-4	-	TRBD1	TRBJ2-7	CASSYRTGGAYEQYF	TGTGCCAGCAGCTACCGGACAGGGGGCGCTTACGAGCAGTACTTC
TRBV4-2	-	-	TRBJ1-2	CASSQDKGDTRPNGYTF	TGTGCCAGCAGCCAAGATAAAGGGGACACCCGACCCAACGGCTACACCTTC
TRBV19	-	-	TRBJ1-5	CASKGVWDHSNQPQHF	TGTGCCAGTAAGGGGGTTTGGGACCATAGCAATCAGCCCCAGCATTTT
TRBV9	-	TRBD2	TRBJ2-4	CASSPSRAGGPNIQYF	TGTGCCAGCAGCCCTAGTAGGGCGGGGGGGCCAAACATTCAGTACTTC
TRBV10-3	once	-	TRBJ1-1	CAISGGDPLGAFF	TGTGCCATCAGTGGCGGGGACCCTCTCGGGGCTTTCTTT
TRBV7-9	-	TRBD1	TRBJ2-5	CASSLAWLRGPHNQETQYF	TGTGCCAGCAGCTTAGCGTGGTTGAGGGGGCCCCACAACCAAGAGACCCAGTACTTC
TRBV7-2	-	TRBD1	TRBJ2-6	CAFRQGKTSGANVLTF	TGTGCCTTTCGACAGGGTAAAACTTCTGGGGCCAACGTCCTGACTTTC
TRBV28	-	TRBD1	TRBJ1-3	CASSLEDRGSGNTIYF	TGTGCCAGCAGTTTAGAGGACAGGGGATCTGGAAACACCATATATTTT
TRBV7-3	few	TRBD1	TRBJ1-2	CASGKPRGTVYGYTF	TGTGCCAGCGGCAAACCGAGGGGGACAGTTTATGGCTACACCTTC
TRBV20-1	few	TRBD1	TRBJ1-1	CSARDRTASFF	TGCAGTGCTAGGGACAGGACGGCGTCTTTCTTT
TRBV2	-	TRBD2	TRBJ2-3	CASRGLAGGTDTQYF	TGTGCCAGCAGGGGACTAGCGGGAGGCACAGATACGCAGTATTTT
TRBV11-3	-	-	TRBJ2-1	CASSPGGSAAVPNEQFF	TGTGCCAGCAGCCCAGGGGGGTCGGCGGCAGTGCCTAATGAGCAGTTCTTC
TRBV6-5	-	-	TRBJ2-7	CASSGTGTYEQYF	TGTGCCAGCAGTGGTACAGGGACCTACGAGCAGTACTTC
TRBV7-6	-	TRBD2	TRBJ2-1	CASSISRPGLAGGSSYNEQFF	TGTGCCAGCAGCATAAGTAGGCCGGGACTAGCGGGAGGGAGCTCCTACAATGAGCAGTTCTTC
TRBV7-2	-	TRBD2	TRBJ2-7	CASSFGLAGLISYEQYF	TGTGCCAGCAGCTTCGGACTAGCGGGGTTGATCTCCTACGAGCAGTACTTC
TRBV10-3	few	TRBD2	TRBJ2-3	CAIRLGLAATDTQYF	TGTGCCATCCGCCTTGGGCTAGCGGCAACAGATACGCAGTATTTT
TRBV18	-	-	TRBJ2-3	CASSPVGSSSGGLPRDTQYF	TGTGCCAGCTCACCTGTCGGATCCTCTTCGGGGGGCTTACCCCGAGATACGCAGTATTTT
TRBV6-6	-	-	TRBJ1-4	CASSYATAEKLFF	TGTGCCAGCAGTTACGCCACAGCTGAAAAACTGTTTTTT
TRBV7-3	-	TRBD1	TRBJ2-3	CASSSGTVQYF	TGTGCCAGCAGCTCAGGGACAGTACAGTATTTT
TRBV5-1	-	-	TRBJ2-5	CASSLAATGKETQYF	TGCGCCAGCAGCTTGGCGGCGACGGGAAAAGAGACCCAGTACTTC
TRBV9	once	-	TRBJ1-1	CASSRSNRLNTEAFF	TGTGCCAGCAGCCGAAGTAACAGATTGAACACTGAAGCTTTCTTT
TRBV28	-	-	TRBJ2-1	CATNRVGVPGNEQFF	TGTGCCACCAACCGGGTGGGCGTTCCGGGGAATGAGCAGTTCTTC
TRBV27	-	-	TRBJ2-6	CASRREGANVLTF	TGTGCCAGCAGGCGTGAGGGGGCCAACGTCCTGACTTTC
TRBV13	-	TRBD1	TRBJ1-5	CASSRRRRRQGRGELQPQHF	TGTGCCAGCAGCCGACGTCGGCGAAGACAGGGGCGCGGGGAGTTACAGCCCCAGCATTTT
TRBV2	-	-	TRBJ2-3	CASSSTGKGTQYF	TGTGCCAGCAGTTCCACAGGGAAGGGTACGCAGTATTTT
TRBV4-2	-	TRBD1	TRBJ2-4	CASSQDLGQSKNIQYF	TGTGCCAGCAGCCAAGACCTGGGACAGTCCAAAAACATTCAGTACTTC
TRBV27	-	-	TRBJ2-2	CASSLLPVYTGELFF	TGTGCCAGCAGTTTACTTCCTGTATACACCGGGGAGCTGTTTTTT
TRBV2	few	TRBD1	TRBJ1-1	CASQGQGGGAFF	TGTGCCAGCCAGGGACAGGGAGGAGGTGCTTTCTTT
TRBV2	-	-	TRBJ1-2	CASIPGSRGGYTF	TGTGCCAGCATACCAGGTTCCCGTGGTGGCTACACCTTC
TRBV6-1	-	-	TRBJ1-2	CASFEGGANYGYTF	TGTGCCAGCTTCGAAGGGGGAGCTAACTATGGCTACACCTTC
TRBV9	-	TRBD1	TRBJ2-5	CASSPGQGQETQYF	TGTGCCAGCAGCCCGGGACAGGGCCAAGAGACCCAGTACTTC
TRBV18	once	-	TRBJ2-7	CASSLTTAYEQYF	TGTGCCAGCTCACTTACGACAGCCTACGAGCAGTACTTC
TRBV27	-	-	TRBJ1-2	CASSLTQNYGYTF	TGTGCCAGCAGTTTGACACAGAACTATGGCTACACCTTC
TRBV2	-	TRBD2	TRBJ2-2	CASSLAGGPTGELFF	TGTGCCAGCAGTCTAGCGGGAGGGCCGACCGGGGAGCTGTTTTTT
TRBV4-2	-	TRBD2	TRBJ2-1	CASSPPGEGGPTEQFF	TGTGCCAGCAGCCCGCCGGGGGAGGGAGGGCCCACTGAGCAGTTCTTC
TRBV29-1	-	TRBD2	TRBJ2-3	CSVEREPDTQYF	TGCAGCGTGGAGCGGGAACCAGATACGCAGTATTTT
TRBV7-6	once	TRBD2	TRBJ2-5	CASSSGTSGRWPQETQYF	TGTGCCAGCAGCTCCGGGACTAGCGGGAGATGGCCCCAAGAGACCCAGTACTTC
TRBV4-3	-	-	TRBJ2-7	CASSQNLDTFSYEQYF	TGCGCCAGCAGCCAGAATTTGGACACTTTCTCCTACGAGCAGTACTTC
TRBV7-6	-	TRBD2	TRBJ2-1	CASSLGLALYNEQFF	TGTGCCAGCAGCTTAGGACTAGCACTCTACAATGAGCAGTTCTTC
TRBV18	-	-	TRBJ2-5	CASCPMGTQETQYF	TGTGCCAGCTGTCCAATGGGGACACAAGAGACCCAGTACTTC